The 28 T cell receptor beta chains below all came from one sample that was sequenced in a study of CD8 T cells in ankylosing spondylitis. The study, taken as a whole, reports: Roughly eight highly homologous variants made up a TCR beta motif that seemed to typify ankylosing spondylitis blood.

TCRdb itself ran the 5' RACE reads through MiXCR, one entry per CDR3 protein. The sample consists of around 770,000 distinct CDR3 sequences, around a fifth of them appearing once. For these TCRs, the target antigens are not known. Sequencing used blood, either unsorted or a sorted T cell fraction (not recorded which). The receptors derive from a male donor with ankylosing spondylitis.

The rearrangement links TRBV24-1 to TRBJ2-2; 10 bases align to TRBD1. CDR1 KGHDR and CDR2 SFDVKD come from the germline V gene. Losses at the gene ends were 10 bases for V and 5 bases for J; bases not matched to a gene: 6. The CDR3 sequence is 14 residues long. CDR3 in amino acids: CATTGTGETGELFF. The CDR3 DNA is TGTGCCACTACCGGGACAGGGGAAACCGGGGAGCTGTTTTTT.

The rearrangement uses TRBV19 and TRBJ1-1, with 8 bases matching TRBD1. The ends lost 5 bases at V and 5 bases at J; junction bases unmatched: 13. Germline V lookup: CDR1 LNHDA, CDR2 SQIVND (reference sequence). The CDR3 has 16 amino acids. CDR3 region: CASSPPGGRAETEAFF. As DNA, the CDR3 is TGTGCCAGTAGTCCCCCAGGGGGCAGGGCGGAGACTGAAGCTTTCTTT.

This clonotype was counted only a few times. The V and J genes are TRBV5-1 and TRBJ2-1; 10 bases are a match to TRBD2. Trimming took 1 base from V and 8 from J; bases not matched to a gene: 6. This CDR3 has 15 amino acids. Looked up from germline, CDR1 is SGHRS and CDR2 is YFSETQ. The CDR3 spells CASSLWTSGRDEQFF. In DNA, the CDR3 is TGCGCCAGCAGCTTGTGGACTAGCGGTAGAGATGAGCAGTTCTTC.

Worth noting for this clonotype: Being one base from a much bigger clone, this may be a read error. J is TRBJ2-6 and V is TRBV20-1; D ambiguous. Germline assignment: CDR1 DFQATT and CDR2 SNEGSKA (reference sequence). The length of the CDR3 is 19 residues. The CDR3 coding sequence is TGCTGTGCTAGAGATGTCAGGATCCCCAAAGGCTCTGGGGCCAACGTCCTGACTTTC. Its translation: CCARDVRIPKGSGANVLTF.

The chain is built from TRBV20-1 and TRBJ2-3, with 8 positions matching TRBD1. J was trimmed by 3 bases and V by 0 bases; bases with no gene match: 8. Per the germline V gene, CDR1 is DFQATT and CDR2 is SNEGSKA (reference sequence). The CDR3 has 16 residues. CDR3 sequence: CSARELGQVGTDTQYF. The DNA of the CDR3 is TGCAGTGCTAGAGAACTGGGACAGGTGGGGACAGATACGCAGTATTTT.

This clonotype occurred a few times. V and J are TRBV28 and TRBJ1-3; D unclear. Trimming took 5 bases from V and 1 from J, leaving 9 bases between them. This CDR3 has 14 residues. Germline V gene lookup returns CDR1 MDHEN and CDR2 SYDVKM. CDR3 coding DNA: TGTGCCAGCAGTCCCATCTCTTCTGGAAACACCATATATTTT. Translated, it gives CASSPISSGNTIYF.

The gene calls are TRBV20-1 and TRBJ2-3, with 8 bases lining up with TRBD2. V was pared by 6 bases and J by 3 bases, with 8 bases of the junction left unmatched. The CDR3 extends over 14 amino acids. Germline V gene lookup returns CDR1 DFQATT and CDR2 SNEGSKA (reference sequence). The CDR3 coding sequence is TGCAGTGCCCGCCCAGCGGGAGTAACAGATACGCAGTATTTT. Its protein product is CSARPAGVTDTQYF.

In nucleotides, the CDR3 is TGTGCCAGCAGCCAAGAAGGGGGACAGTTTGGCTACACCTTC. It translates to CASSQEGGQFGYTF. The rearrangement links TRBV3-1 to TRBJ1-2, with 7 bases fitting TRBD1. Germline CDR1 LGHDT, CDR2 YNNKEL (reference sequence). The CDR3 is 14 residues long. The J segment lost 7 bases and the V segment lost 0 bases, leaving 5 bases of the junction unmatched. Variable domain in full (rest from reference TRBV3-1 and TRBJ1-2): DTAVSQTPKYLVTQMGNDKSIKCEQNLGHDTMYWYKQDSKKFLKIMFSYNNKELIINETVPNRFSPKSPDKAHLNLHINSLELGDSAVYFCASSQEGGQFGYTFGSGTRLTVV.

The sample holds many counts of this clonotype. V usage is TRBV4-2 and J usage is TRBJ2-1; 9 nucleotides match TRBD1. The CDR3 runs to 15 residues. Unmatched junction bases numbered 7, after V lost 2 bases and J lost 8 bases. The germline V gene has CDR1 LGHNA and CDR2 YNFKEQ. The CDR3 DNA reads as TGTGCCAGCAGCCAAACATGGACAGGGGTCGATGAGCAGTTCTTC. Encoded protein: CASSQTWTGVDEQFF.

The chain carries TRBV5-1 and TRBJ2-5; D might be TRBD1 or TRBD2, each matching 6 bases. The CDR3 runs 16 residues. In germline, CDR1 is SGHRS, CDR2 YFSETQ. Trimming cost V 2 bases and J 0 bases, with 14 bases left between them. The CDR3 here is CASSFGRDKYQETQYF. CDR3 DNA sequence: TGCGCCAGCAGCTTTGGGCGGGACAAGTACCAAGAGACCCAGTACTTC.

The CDR3 protein is CASSTPGVNTEAFF. As DNA, the CDR3 is TGTGCCAGCAGTACCCCGGGGGTGAACACTGAAGCTTTCTTT. The chain combines TRBV28 with TRBJ1-1; D is perhaps TRBD1 (5 bases). CDR1 is MDHEN and CDR2 is SYDVKM in the germline V gene. This CDR3 contains 14 residues. The V end was cut by 5 bases, the J end by 0 bases, with 10 bases between.

This clonotype was detected ten times or more. The chain links TRBV12-3 or TRBV12-4 to TRBJ2-7; 8 bases line up with TRBD2. The CDR3 is 13 amino acids. J gave up 4 bases and V 3 bases, and 2 bases lay outside the gene matches. The CDR3 DNA sequence: TGTGCCAGCAGTTTCGGCGGGAGGTACGAGCAGTACTTC. The encoded protein is CASSFGGRYEQYF.

This clonotype was counted between two and nine times. This chain's CDR3 is CSVEGQLPYNEQFF. The DNA of the CDR3 is TGCAGCGTTGAGGGTCAGTTACCCTACAATGAGCAGTTCTTC. V is TRBV29-1 and J is TRBJ2-1; D gene uncertain. From germline, CDR1 is SQVTM and CDR2 ANQGSEA. The V end was cut by 3 bases, the J end by 2 bases, with 11 bases between. The CDR3 runs 14 residues.

The chain combines TRBV7-2 with TRBJ2-5; D perhaps matches TRBD2 (6 bases). The V gene lost 4 bases and the J gene lost 0 bases, with 15 bases spanning the gap. The CDR3 loop spans 16 amino acids. Germline CDR1 SGHTA, CDR2 FQGNSA. The CDR3 here is CASSSFGGAYQETQYF. The CDR3 coding sequence is TGTGCCAGCAGCTCTTTTGGCGGGGCGTACCAAGAGACCCAGTACTTC. The full variable domain, in which reference TRBV7-2 and TRBJ2-5 provide the parts outside the CDR3, is GAGVSQSPSNKVTEKGKDVELRCDPISGHTALYWYRQSLGQGLEFLIYFQGNSAPDKSGLPSDRFSAERTGGSVSTLTIQRTQQEDSAVYLCASSSFGGAYQETQYFGPGTRLLVL.

The CDR3 here is CSVGGEREKKYRVQETQYF. The CDR3 bases are TGCAGCGTGGGTGGGGAGCGGGAGAAGAAATACCGTGTCCAAGAGACCCAGTACTTC. The chain is built from TRBV29-1 and TRBJ2-5, with 8 bases identical to TRBD2. Per the germline V gene, CDR1 is SQVTM and CDR2 is ANQGSEA. The CDR3 loop spans 19 amino acids. J lost 1 base, V lost 6 bases, and 22 bases had no gene match. The whole variable domain, remainder taken from reference TRBV29-1 and TRBJ2-5, is SAVISQKPSRDICQRGTSLTIQCQVDSQVTMMFWYRQQPGQSLTLIATANQGSEATYESGFVIDKFPISRPNLTFSTLTVSNMSPEDSSIYLCSVGGEREKKYRVQETQYFGPGTRLLVL.

The chain recombines TRBV20-1 with TRBJ2-1; TRBD2 is a possible D gene (6 bases). Deletions cut 6 bases from V and 7 bases from J, with 25 bases between. The germline gives CDR1 DFQATT, CDR2 SNEGSKA (reference sequence). The CDR3 totals 16 residues. For the CDR3, the DNA is TGCAGTGCCCGCGAACCCCGGACGGGGGTTTGGAATGAGCAGTTCTTC. Amino acid sequence: CSAREPRTGVWNEQFF.

This clonotype was observed a handful of times. The chain couples TRBV6-1 to TRBJ2-1; D is perhaps TRBD1 (6 bases). The CDR3 loop spans 15 amino acids. From germline, CDR1 is MNHNS and CDR2 SASEGT. V was trimmed by 6 bases and J by 5 bases, leaving 17 bases between them. DNA of the CDR3: TGTGCCAGCAGACCCCCCGGGACAAAAAACAATGAGCAGTTCTTC. Translated: CASRPPGTKNNEQFF.

This clonotype was picked up many times. V is TRBV10-2 and J is TRBJ2-1; 8 nucleotides match TRBD2. The germline V gene encodes CDR1 WSHSY and CDR2 SAAADI. This CDR3 is 13 amino acids long. V lost 8 bases and J lost 4; bases outside the gene matches: 4. CDR3 in amino acids: CASARGAYNEQFF. The DNA for the CDR3 is TGCGCCAGCGCGCGGGGGGCATACAATGAGCAGTTCTTC.

Only a few counts were recorded for this clonotype. The chain carries TRBV10-2 and TRBJ2-3, with D perhaps TRBD2 (6 bases). CDR3 length: 16 residues. Germline V lookup: CDR1 WSHSY, CDR2 SAAADI. V lost 7 bases, J lost 2 bases, and 19 bases lay in between. CDR3 loop: CASMRGIGLPTDTQYF. CDR3 DNA: TGCGCCAGCATGCGGGGAATCGGACTTCCCACAGATACGCAGTATTTT.

This chain links TRBV11-2 with TRBJ2-7; no clear D gene. Germline V gives CDR1 SGHAT, CDR2 FQNNGV. CDR3 length equals 14 residues. The V end was cut by 3 bases, the J end by 2 bases, with 11 bases between. The CDR3 loop is CASSFSPDPYEQYF. The CDR3 DNA reads as TGTGCCAGCAGCTTTTCCCCTGACCCCTACGAGCAGTACTTC.

J is TRBJ1-2 and V is TRBV20-1, with 7 bases lining up with TRBD1. V dropped 2 bases and J dropped 7; count of bases not matched to a gene: 7. Germline-derived CDR1 and CDR2 are DFQATT and SNEGSKA (reference sequence). The CDR3 runs 13 residues. CDR3 in amino acids: CSARWQGEVGYTF. CDR3 sequence (DNA): TGCAGTGCTAGATGGCAGGGGGAGGTTGGCTACACCTTC.

The chain carries TRBV10-3 and TRBJ1-2; TRBD1 aligns across 7 bases. This CDR3 has 15 residues. The junction had 8 bases not matched to a gene; V was cut back by 2 bases and J by 5 bases. The V gene's germline CDR1 is ENHRY and CDR2 SYGVKD. CDR3 amino acids: CAISEDRVPTYGYTF. In DNA, the CDR3 is TGTGCCATCAGTGAGGACAGGGTCCCGACTTATGGCTACACCTTC.

J is TRBJ2-3 and V is TRBV10-3, with a possible D match to TRBD2 (6 bases). Trimming left V 2 bases short and J 2 bases short, with 11 bases between. Germline V gives CDR1 ENHRY, CDR2 SYGVKD. The CDR3 extends over 15 amino acids. Here the CDR3 reads CAISEGGTSTDTQYF. The CDR3 coding sequence is TGTGCCATCAGTGAGGGTGGGACTTCCACAGATACGCAGTATTTT.

This clonotype was recorded a few times. This chain uses TRBV7-8 with TRBJ2-3; 10 nucleotides line up with TRBD2. CDR3 length: 14 residues. CDR1 is SGHVS, CDR2 FQNEAQ, per germline. The trim removed 6 bases at V and 4 bases at J, leaving 4 bases unmatched. CDR3 sequence reads: CASRQREGSDTQYF. DNA of the CDR3: TGTGCCAGCAGACAGCGGGAGGGGTCAGATACGCAGTATTTT.

This chain connects TRBV28 to TRBJ2-7, with 7 bases fitting TRBD1. From germline, CDR1 is MDHEN and CDR2 SYDVKM. With V trimmed by 6 bases and J by 2 bases, 7 bases remained unmatched. CDR3 length equals 14 residues. The CDR3: CASRRLTGTYEQYF. DNA of the CDR3: TGTGCCAGCAGGCGTCTGACAGGGACCTACGAGCAGTACTTC.

This clonotype has more than one count but fewer than ten. The chain employs TRBV7-9 and TRBJ1-1; D not resolved. This CDR3 has 15 amino acids. Trimming removed 0 bases at V and 4 bases at J, with 12 bases between. CDR1 is SEHNR and CDR2 is FQNEAQ in the germline V gene (reference sequence). The CDR3 nucleotides read TGTGCCAGCAGCTTAGCGCATGGTTTCGGCACTGAAGCTTTCTTT. Its translation: CASSLAHGFGTEAFF.

The V and J genes are TRBV20-1 and TRBJ2-2; either TRBD1 or TRBD2 may supply D (5 bases each). CDR3 length: 16 amino acids. CDR1 and CDR2 from the germline V gene are DFQATT and SNEGSKA (reference sequence). Trimming shortened V by 0 bases and J by 0 bases, and 11 bases separated the two germline ends. The chain's CDR3 is CSARDAGTSNTGELFF. The CDR3 bases are TGCAGTGCTAGAGATGCCGGGACCTCGAACACCGGGGAGCTGTTTTTT.

This chain connects TRBV12-3 or TRBV12-4 to TRBJ2-6; 8 bases agree with TRBD1. The CDR3 has 15 residues. V trimming: 7 bases; J trimming: 3 bases; junction bases outside the gene matches: 5. The CDR3 protein is CASNPTGGGANVLTF. In DNA form, the CDR3 reads TGTGCCAGCAACCCAACAGGGGGTGGGGCCAACGTCCTGACTTTC.